This passage covers 30 T cell receptor beta chains from one sample sequenced in a study of cytomegalovirus exposure and HLA in healthy donors. The study ran its PCR with 60 Vbeta and 13 Jbeta primers. Data came from immunoSEQ multiplex PCR; TCRdb stores just in-frame clones and leaves some out. The data contain fewer than 200,000 clones, 75% to 80% of them singletons. The sequenced sample was PBMCs. The receptor source for this set is a woman in her forties or fifties in good health and CMV-seropositive.

The V gene is TRBV29-1, the J gene TRBJ1-2; possibly TRBD1 for D (5 bases). The V and J ends lost 5 bases and 3 bases respectively, with 10 bases between them. Germline CDR1 is SQVTM and CDR2 is ANQGSEA. The CDR3 totals 12 residues. The CDR3 protein is CSVRGGDYGYTF. CDR3 DNA sequence: TGCAGCGTTCGGGGGGGAGACTATGGCTACACCTTC.

The V call is TRBV6-6, the J call TRBJ1-1; maybe TRBD1 (5 bases). In germline, CDR1 is MNHNY, CDR2 SVGAGI (reference sequence). The germline V and J ends were trimmed by 4 bases and 6 bases, with 18 bases remaining between them. The CDR3 consists of 15 residues. The CDR3 spells CASSSPGQQGAEAFF. The CDR3 region has the DNA TGTGCCAGCAGTTCCCCAGGGCAACAAGGGGCTGAAGCTTTCTTT.

The J gene is TRBJ1-1, the V gene TRBV2, with a weak D call TRBD1 (5 bases). The CDR3 is 15 amino acids. V lost 0 bases, J lost 7 bases, and 15 bases lay in between. From germline, CDR1 is SNHLY and CDR2 FYNNEI. The CDR3 sequence is CASSEAAGEGSEAFF. The CDR3 DNA is TGTGCCAGCAGTGAAGCGGCCGGGGAGGGGAGTGAAGCTTTCTTT.

This clone was counted only a few times. V usage is TRBV7-8 and J usage is TRBJ1-1; TRBD1 matches 8 bases. Germline trimming cut 5 bases from V and 4 bases from J; bases unmatched to any gene: 9. This CDR3 comprises 15 residues. Per the germline V gene, CDR1 is SGHVS and CDR2 is FQNEAQ. The CDR3: CASSLIQGAITEAFF. For the CDR3, the DNA is TGTGCCAGCAGCCTAATCCAGGGGGCTATCACTGAAGCTTTCTTT.

The chain joins TRBV9 to TRBJ2-5; tentative D call: TRBD1 (6 bases). CDR3 length equals 14 residues. The V end lost 4 bases, the J end lost 1 base, and 11 bases lay between the germline ends. Germline CDR1 SGDLS, CDR2 YYNGEE. The CDR3 sequence: CASSQTGTQETQYF. The CDR3 nucleotides read TGTGCCAGCAGCCAAACAGGGACCCAAGAGACCCAGTACTTC.

The chain links TRBV7-9 to TRBJ2-7; D unclear. Germline V gene lookup returns CDR1 SEHNR and CDR2 FQNEAQ (reference sequence). The V end lost 4 bases, the J end lost 2 bases, and 6 bases lay between the germline ends. The length of the CDR3 is 12 residues. CDR3 region: CASSSLPYEQYF. Here the CDR3 DNA reads TGTGCCAGCAGCTCGCTACCCTACGAGCAGTACTTC.

The table lists this clone with a few counts. The gene calls are TRBV29-1 and TRBJ1-1, with D perhaps TRBD1 (5 bases). V dropped 4 bases and J dropped 6 bases, with 9 bases sitting between them. The CDR3 contains 11 residues. Germline V lookup: CDR1 SQVTM, CDR2 ANQGSEA. CDR3 bases: TGCAGCGTTGGGACAAACGCTGAAGCTTTCTTT. As protein: CSVGTNAEAFF.

This clone was seen more than once but under ten times. J is TRBJ1-1 and V is TRBV29-1, with D uncertain. V lost 4 bases and J lost 7, with 13 bases in between. In germline, CDR1 is SQVTM, CDR2 ANQGSEA. The CDR3 is 12 residues long. CDR3 in amino acids: CSVAWSRGEAFF. The CDR3 nucleotides read TGCAGCGTTGCTTGGTCACGAGGTGAAGCTTTCTTT. The complete variable domain, with remaining parts taken from reference TRBV29-1 and TRBJ1-1, reads SAVISQKPSRDICQRGTSLTIQCQVDSQVTMMFWYRQQPGQSLTLIATANQGSEATYESGFVIDKFPISRPNLTFSTLTVSNMSPEDSSIYLCSVAWSRGEAFFGQGTRLTVV.

This clone was detected a few times. The chain couples TRBV18 to TRBJ1-3; D is unresolved. Germline CDR1 reads KGHSH; CDR2 reads LQKENI. The CDR3 loop spans 14 amino acids. With 2 bases removed from V and 2 bases from J, the gap between germline ends came to 7 bases. CDR3 in DNA: TGTGCCAGCTCACCAGACGGAGCTGGAAACACCATATATTTT. Its translation: CASSPDGAGNTIYF. Supplemented by reference TRBV18 and TRBJ1-3, the full variable domain reads NAGVMQNPRHLVRRRGQEARLRCSPMKGHSHVYWYRQLPEEGLKFMVYLQKENIIDESGMPKERFSAEFPKEGPSILRIQQVVRGDSAAYFCASSPDGAGNTIYFGEGSWLTVV.

The chain's CDR3 is CASTHGAGRNEQFF. CDR3 DNA: TGTGCCAGTACCCATGGGGCGGGGCGGAATGAGCAGTTCTTC. The chain recombines TRBV19 with TRBJ2-1; TRBD2 is a possible D gene (6 bases). Trimming removed 7 bases from V and 7 bases from J, with 17 bases in between. The CDR3 extends over 14 amino acids. Germline CDR1 LNHDA, CDR2 SQIVND (reference sequence).

The genes are TRBV5-1 and TRBJ2-7, with D unresolved. V lost 0 bases, J lost 3 bases, and 7 bases lay in between. Germline V CDR1 and CDR2: SGHRS, YFSETQ. The CDR3 sequence is 13 residues long. CDR3 amino acids: CASSLETGYEQYF. The CDR3 bases are TGCGCCAGCAGCTTGGAGACGGGCTACGAGCAGTACTTC.

The chain combines TRBV6-5 with TRBJ1-6; TRBD1 matches at 7 bases. V was pared by 5 bases and J by 7 bases, with 8 bases of the junction left unmatched. CDR3 size: 15 residues. Looked up from germline, CDR1 is MNHEY and CDR2 is SVGAGI. The CDR3: CASSNSRGWNSPLHF. The CDR3 nucleotides are TGTGCCAGCAGTAACAGCAGGGGGTGGAATTCACCCCTCCACTTT.

The chain couples TRBV5-6 to TRBJ1-2, with D possibly being TRBD1 (5 bases). Germline V gene sequence: CDR1 SGHDT, CDR2 YYEEEE. Trimming stripped 4 bases from V and 8 bases from J, with 15 bases between. This CDR3 contains 13 residues. The CDR3 DNA reads as TGTGCCAGCAGCCCCCGGGGGTCCAACGGCTACACCTTC. Protein sequence: CASSPRGSNGYTF.

The gene calls are TRBV2 and TRBJ2-2, with 16 bases that match TRBD2. The CDR3 covers 19 residues. The germline CDR1 and CDR2 sequences are SNHLY and FYNNEI. V shed 2 bases and J 5 bases; nucleotides not matched to a gene: 8. CDR3 protein: CASSERVGLAGGRTGELFF. The DNA for the CDR3 is TGTGCCAGCAGTGAAAGGGTGGGACTAGCGGGAGGGCGGACCGGGGAGCTGTTTTTT.

The chain links TRBV7-6 to TRBJ2-1; 9 positions agree with TRBD2. The CDR3 has 16 residues. Germline V gives CDR1 SGHVS, CDR2 FNYEAQ. V shed 6 bases, J shed 3 bases, and the junction held 9 bases outside the gene matches. The CDR3 bases are TGTGCCAGCAGTCCCGGGGTAGCGGGGGACTACAATGAGCAGTTCTTC. It yields the protein CASSPGVAGDYNEQFF.

The chain has TRBV7-8 and TRBJ2-7, with 9 positions matching TRBD1. The CDR3 has 16 amino acids. The trim removed 5 bases at V and 3 bases at J, leaving 11 bases unmatched. The V gene's germline CDR1 is SGHVS and CDR2 FQNEAQ. For the CDR3, the DNA is TGTGCCAGCAGCAAGAGGGGGGGGACAGGGATCTACGAGCAGTACTTC. Protein product: CASSKRGGTGIYEQYF.

The chain employs TRBV28 and TRBJ2-7; TRBD2 agrees at 12 bases. In germline, CDR1 is MDHEN, CDR2 SYDVKM. The V gene end was trimmed by 2 bases and the J gene end by 4 bases; junction bases not matched to a gene: 6. This CDR3 is built from 16 residues. The CDR3 coding sequence is TGTGCCAGCAGTTTACGACTAGCGGGGGCCTATTACGAGCAGTACTTC. This gives the protein CASSLRLAGAYYEQYF.

The J gene is TRBJ2-1, the V gene TRBV2; D is perhaps TRBD1 (5 bases). Germline V gene data show CDR1 as SNHLY and CDR2 as FYNNEI. V gave up 6 bases and J gave up 7 bases, with 10 bases separating them. The CDR3 totals 12 residues. The CDR3: CASSRVGNEQFF. CDR3 sequence (DNA): TGTGCCAGCAGCAGGGTTGGGAATGAGCAGTTCTTC. The whole variable domain, filled in from reference TRBV2 and TRBJ2-1, reads EPEVTQTPSHQVTQMGQEVILRCVPISNHLYFYWYRQILGQKVEFLVSFYNNEISEKSEIFDDQFSVERPDGSNFTLKIRSTKLEDSAMYFCASSRVGNEQFFGPGTRLTVL.

This rearrangement joins TRBV5-6 to TRBJ2-7, with TRBD2 as a possible D gene (5 bases). The ends were cut back, 3 bases at V and 4 bases at J, with 8 bases in the middle. The CDR3 length is 12 residues. The germline gives CDR1 SGHDT, CDR2 YYEEEE. CDR3 DNA sequence: TGTGCCAGCAGCTCAAGAGGGTACGAGCAGTACTTC. This translates into CASSSRGYEQYF.

Here the CDR3 DNA reads TGCGCCAGCAGCCAAGAGGGACAGGGGGCTAATTCACCCCTCCACTTT. Amino acid sequence: CASSQEGQGANSPLHF. The chain couples TRBV4-1 to TRBJ1-6, with 12 bases fitting TRBD1. This CDR3 is built from 16 residues. Trimming at V came to 0 bases and at J to 6 bases, leaving 0 bases not matched to a gene. Per the germline V gene, CDR1 is MGHRA and CDR2 is YSYEKL.

This clone came up once. Different DNA sequences within this sample yield the same CDR3. The chain combines TRBV5-5 with TRBJ2-1, with D perhaps TRBD2 (5 bases). Trimming removed 4 bases from V and 7 bases from J, with 12 bases in between. The CDR3 is 13 residues long. Germline CDR1 and CDR2: SGHKS and YYEKEE (reference sequence). The CDR3 sequence is CASSLWTGNEQFF. CDR3 in DNA: TGTGCCAGCAGCCTATGGACTGGTAATGAGCAGTTCTTC.

The V call is TRBV19, the J call TRBJ1-5; no definite D call. The CDR3 consists of 12 residues. Trimming took off 6 bases at V and 4 bases at J, with 7 bases between the two ends. From germline, CDR1 is LNHDA and CDR2 SQIVND (reference sequence). The CDR3 region is CASRKLNQPQHF. CDR3 coding DNA: TGTGCCAGTAGAAAGCTTAATCAGCCCCAGCATTTT.

The DNA of the CDR3 is TGCGCCAGCAGCCATGGGGGAGGCGAGCAGTACTTC. Protein: CASSHGGGEQYF. The V and J genes are TRBV4-1 and TRBJ2-7; D is perhaps TRBD2 (6 bases). V gave up 3 bases and J gave up 6 bases, with 9 bases separating them. The length of the CDR3 is 12 residues. CDR1 and CDR2 from the germline V gene are MGHRA and YSYEKL.

This sequence joins TRBV7-6 and TRBJ2-3; D possibly corresponds to TRBD1 (5 bases). This CDR3 has 13 amino acids. Germline CDR1 SGHVS, CDR2 FNYEAQ. V lost 1 base and J 4 bases, leaving 6 bases between the germline ends. The CDR3 is CASSLEGSDTQYF. The DNA for the CDR3 is TGTGCCAGCAGCTTAGAGGGGTCAGATACGCAGTATTTT.

This chain links TRBV6-1 with TRBJ2-3; D perhaps matches TRBD2 (6 bases). The V end was cut by 6 bases, the J end by 5 bases, with 12 bases between. CDR3 length: 13 amino acids. Per the germline V gene, CDR1 is MNHNS and CDR2 is SASEGT. The CDR3 loop reads CASRYGGVDTQYF. The CDR3 DNA reads as TGTGCCAGCAGATATGGAGGGGTAGATACGCAGTATTTT.

The chain carries TRBV7-2 and TRBJ2-1, with D perhaps matching TRBD2 (7 bases). The CDR3 contains 16 residues. Looked up from germline, CDR1 is SGHTA and CDR2 is FQGNSA. Trimming took off 0 bases at V and 7 bases at J, with 16 bases between the two ends. The CDR3 spells CASSLATRGLGNEQFF. The CDR3 region has the DNA TGTGCCAGCAGCTTAGCTACGCGGGGGCTTGGGAATGAGCAGTTCTTC.

The V and J genes are TRBV5-5 and TRBJ2-7; 8 nucleotides match TRBD2. Trimming took 3 bases from V and 0 from J; bases not matched to a gene: 5. CDR3 length equals 15 residues. In germline, CDR1 is SGHKS, CDR2 YYEKEE (reference sequence). Here the CDR3 reads CASSSAGAYSYEQYF. CDR3 in DNA: TGTGCCAGCAGCTCAGCGGGGGCGTACTCCTACGAGCAGTACTTC. Variable domain in full (rest from reference TRBV5-5 and TRBJ2-7): DAGVTQSPTHLIKTRGQQVTLRCSPISGHKSVSWYQQVLGQGPQFIFQYYEKEERGRGNFPDRFSARQFPNYSSELNVNALLLGDSALYLCASSSAGAYSYEQYFGPGTRLTVT.

The V gene is TRBV18, the J gene TRBJ1-4; 10 bases are a match to TRBD1. The length of the CDR3 is 15 residues. The junction had 6 bases not matched to a gene; V was cut back by 3 bases and J by 8 bases. The germline CDR1 and CDR2 sequences are KGHSH and LQKENI. CDR3 protein: CASSPAGTGDEKLFF. The CDR3 nucleotides are TGTGCCAGCTCACCTGCCGGGACAGGGGACGAAAAACTGTTTTTT.

This rearrangement joins TRBV18 to TRBJ2-3, with 7 positions matching TRBD2. V lost 2 bases and J lost 4; bases outside the gene matches: 6. The V gene's germline CDR1 is KGHSH and CDR2 LQKENI. The CDR3 totals 15 residues. CDR3 sequence (DNA): TGTGCCAGCTCACCAAGGCAGGGAGGGTCAGATACGCAGTATTTT. It yields the protein CASSPRQGGSDTQYF.

In its sample, this clone was seen a few times. The rearrangement uses TRBV4-3 and TRBJ1-2, with 7 bases that match TRBD1. CDR3 size: 15 residues. The germline V gene has CDR1 LGHNA and CDR2 YSLEER. The ends lost 2 bases at V and 2 bases at J; junction bases unmatched: 5. In DNA form, the CDR3 reads TGCGCCAGCAGCCAAACCGGGACAGCGAACTATGGCTACACCTTC. Protein sequence: CASSQTGTANYGYTF.